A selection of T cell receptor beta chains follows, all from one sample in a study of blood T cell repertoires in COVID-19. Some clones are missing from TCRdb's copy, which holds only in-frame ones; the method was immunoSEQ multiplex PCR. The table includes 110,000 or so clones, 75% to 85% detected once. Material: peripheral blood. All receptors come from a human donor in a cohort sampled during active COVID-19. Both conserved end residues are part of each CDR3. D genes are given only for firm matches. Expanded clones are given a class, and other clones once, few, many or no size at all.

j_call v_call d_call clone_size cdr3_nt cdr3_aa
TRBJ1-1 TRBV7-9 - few TGTGCCAGCAGCTTGGGAGGATCAAGGAGTACTGAAGCTTTCTTT CASSLGGSRSTEAFF
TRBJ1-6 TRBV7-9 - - TGTGCCAGCAGCCCATCAAATTCACCCCTCCACTTT CASSPSNSPLHF
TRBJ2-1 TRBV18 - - TGTGCCAGCTCCCGTGGTAGCACTGAGCAGTTCTTC CASSRGSTEQFF
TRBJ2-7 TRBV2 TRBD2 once TGTGCCAGCAGGGGGACTAGCGGGACCTCCTACGAGCAGTACTTC CASRGTSGTSYEQYF
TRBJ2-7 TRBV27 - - TGTGCCAGCAGGTACGGGGGAGCTTCGGGTTCCGAGCAGTACTTC CASRYGGASGSEQYF
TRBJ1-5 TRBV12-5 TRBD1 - TGTGCTAGTGGCTCCCCGGGACAGGGCACTTATAGCAATCAGCCCCAGCATTTT CASGSPGQGTYSNQPQHF
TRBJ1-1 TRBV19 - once TGTGCCAGTAGTGAGCCGGGACAAACTGAAGCTTTCTTT CASSEPGQTEAFF
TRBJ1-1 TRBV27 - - TGTGCCAGCAGTCCGCCTCCTGCGCGGGGGCACACTGAAGCTTTCTTT CASSPPPARGHTEAFF
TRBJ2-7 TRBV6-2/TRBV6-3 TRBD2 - TGTGCCAGCAGTTTTGTGGCGACTAGCGCTTCCTACGAGCAGTACTTC CASSFVATSASYEQYF
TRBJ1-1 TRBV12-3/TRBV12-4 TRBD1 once TGTGCCAGCAGATACAGGGGTGAAGCTTTCTTT CASRYRGEAFF
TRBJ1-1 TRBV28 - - TGTGCCAGCAGTTTTGGCAGGGGCACTGAAGCTTTCTTT CASSFGRGTEAFF
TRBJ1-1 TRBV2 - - TGTGCCAGCAGTGAAAATCAGGGTCCGACCACTGAAGCTTTCTTT CASSENQGPTTEAFF
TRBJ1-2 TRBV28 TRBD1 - TGTGCCAGCAGTCCCCGGCCGGGACAGGGGGCTACTGGCTACACCTTC CASSPRPGQGATGYTF
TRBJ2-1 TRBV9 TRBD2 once TGTGCCAGCAGCCCTCGGACTAGCGGGGGAGTTGAGTTCTACAATGAGCAGTTCTTC CASSPRTSGGVEFYNEQFF
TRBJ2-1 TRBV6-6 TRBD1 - TGTGCCAGCAGGACGACAGGGAGCTCCTACAATGAGCAGTTCTTC CASRTTGSSYNEQFF